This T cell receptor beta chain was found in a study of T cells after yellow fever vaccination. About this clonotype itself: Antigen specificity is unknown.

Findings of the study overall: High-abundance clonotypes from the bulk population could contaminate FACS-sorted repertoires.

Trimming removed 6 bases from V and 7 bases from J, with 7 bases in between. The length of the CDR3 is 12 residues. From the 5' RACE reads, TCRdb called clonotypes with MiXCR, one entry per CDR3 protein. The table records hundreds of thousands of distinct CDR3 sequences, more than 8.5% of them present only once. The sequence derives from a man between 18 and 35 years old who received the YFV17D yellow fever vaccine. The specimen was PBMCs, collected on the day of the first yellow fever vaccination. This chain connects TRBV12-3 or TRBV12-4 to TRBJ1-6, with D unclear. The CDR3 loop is CASSPQNSPLHF. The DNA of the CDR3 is TGTGCCAGCAGCCCGCAAAATTCACCCCTCCACTTT.